This TCR beta chain was captured in a study of beta chain features in type 1 diabetes. Broader study findings: All four CD4+ subsets from Type 1 diabetes patients carried moderately but significantly shorter TCRB CDR3s. No resolution was reached here on whether HLA type influences TCRB rearrangement. Individuals with type 1 diabetes displayed fewer insertions and more deletions at VDJ junctions.

Expressed TCRB transcripts were sequenced, since all the RNA that had been isolated was reverse transcribed. Repertoires were generated with immunoSEQ multiplex PCR, while TCRdb's copy carries only in-frame clones and drops some. This table has 600,000 or so clones, more than 12% appearing once. This clone has a handful of counts. Its specificity is not known. V was clipped by 2 bases and J by 5 bases, with 13 bases between them. CDR3 length: 14 amino acids. Germline assignment: CDR1 GTSNPN and CDR2 SVGIG (reference sequence). By way of CD45RO/CCR7/CD25/CD127/CD95/CD27, the CD4+ regulatory, stem cell-like memory, central memory and naive cells were sorted.

The sequence came from a man aged 18 to 29 with type 1 diabetes. Source material: naive CD4+ T cells from blood. The J gene is TRBJ1-5, the V gene TRBV30; TRBD1 is a possible D gene (6 bases). The DNA for the CDR3 is TGTGCCTGGAGTCCCGGGACATCGCATCAGCCCCAGCATTTT. It yields the protein CAWSPGTSHQPQHF.